The rows below give T cell receptor beta chains drawn from one sample of a study of blood T cells in healthy people across ages. A single record per CDR3 protein comes from TCRdb applying MiXCR to the 5' RACE reads. This repertoire shows roughly 1,500,000 distinct CDR3 sequences, 30% to 35% found once; its top ten account for about 11%. Sequenced material: blood. The receptors were gathered from a woman aged 25-40 years in good health. CDR3s include the opening cysteine and the closing phenylalanine or tryptophan. D genes are given only for firm matches. The listing skips clone size in some rows; elsewhere it reads once, few, many or a size class.

cdr3_aa cdr3_nt j_call v_call clone_size d_call
CASKGLAATEAQYF TGTGCCTCAAAGGGCTTAGCGGCTACTGAGGCCCAGTACTTC TRBJ2-7 TRBV12-3/TRBV12-4 - -
CSASEGGGYGYTF TGCAGTGCTAGCGAGGGTGGGGGTTATGGCTACACCTTC TRBJ1-2 TRBV20-1 - -
CASSPLGGGNRHEQYF TGTGCCAGCAGCCCCCTAGGGGGGGGTAATCGCCACGAGCAGTACTTC TRBJ2-7 TRBV12-3/TRBV12-4 few -
CSAPRTSGRGEDTGELFF TGCAGTGCTCCCAGGACTAGCGGGAGGGGAGAGGACACCGGGGAGCTGTTTTTT TRBJ2-2 TRBV20-1 - TRBD2
CASRQQEKYGQYF TGTGCCAGCAGACAGCAGGAGAAATACGGGCAGTACTTC TRBJ2-4 TRBV5-4 - -
CASSPRQRPPSYEQYF TGTGCCAGCAGCCCCAGGCAGCGGCCTCCCTCCTACGAGCAGTACTTC TRBJ2-7 TRBV7-3 - -
CASSFLREAHEQYF TGTGCCAGCAGTTTCCTTCGCGAGGCCCACGAGCAGTACTTC TRBJ2-7 TRBV27 - -
CASSVRMAQHF TGTGCCAGCAGTGTCCGAATGGCCCAGCATTTT TRBJ1-5 TRBV6-1 - -
CSAREGASGRETQYF TGCAGTGCTAGAGAAGGGGCTAGCGGGCGAGAGACCCAGTACTTC TRBJ2-5 TRBV20-1 - TRBD2
CATSLTERADTQYF TGTGCCACCAGTTTAACGGAGAGGGCAGATACGCAGTATTTT TRBJ2-3 TRBV27 - -
CASSVGGTGVETQYF TGTGCCAGCAGCGTAGGCGGGACAGGGGTCGAGACCCAGTACTTC TRBJ2-5 TRBV9 - TRBD1
CASSQQVGGDYEQYF TGTGCCAGCAGCCAACAAGTGGGGGGGGACTACGAGCAGTACTTC TRBJ2-7 TRBV4-2 few TRBD2
CSAYFGSSKNIQYF TGCAGTGCCTACTTTGGCTCTTCCAAAAACATTCAGTACTTC TRBJ2-4 TRBV20-1 - -
CASSPANFGTLKNGLFF TGTGCCAGCAGCCCTGCGAACTTCGGGACCCTGAAAAACGGACTGTTTTTT TRBJ1-4 TRBV7-2 few -
CASRGYPGSTDTQYF TGTGCCAGCAGAGGTTATCCGGGCAGCACAGATACGCAGTATTTT TRBJ2-3 TRBV7-2 many -
CSASGTAQETQYF TGCAGTGCTAGCGGGACAGCCCAAGAGACCCAGTACTTC TRBJ2-5 TRBV20-1 many TRBD1